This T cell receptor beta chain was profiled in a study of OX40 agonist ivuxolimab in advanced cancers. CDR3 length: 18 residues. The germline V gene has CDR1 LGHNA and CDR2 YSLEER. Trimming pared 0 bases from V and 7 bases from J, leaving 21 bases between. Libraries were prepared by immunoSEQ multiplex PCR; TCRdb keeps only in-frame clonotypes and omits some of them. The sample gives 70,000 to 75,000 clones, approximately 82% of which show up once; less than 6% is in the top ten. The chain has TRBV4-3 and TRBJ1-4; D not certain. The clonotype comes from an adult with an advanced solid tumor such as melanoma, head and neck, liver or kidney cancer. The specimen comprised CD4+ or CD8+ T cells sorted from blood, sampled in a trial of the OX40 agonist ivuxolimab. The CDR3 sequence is CASSQEFTGPLGSEKLFF. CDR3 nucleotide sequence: TGCGCCAGCAGCCAAGAGTTCACCGGGCCACTCGGGAGTGAAAAACTGTTTTTT.